This T cell receptor (beta chain) derives from a study of T cells in Graves' hyperthyroidism and ophthalmopathy. RNA transcripts were the template for amplifying TCR beta CDR3 regions. The HTBI primer set was used in a first-round RT-PCR of the TCR CDR3. One entry per CDR3 protein results from TCRdb running MiXCR on the multiplex PCR reads. The sample carries over 300,000 distinct CDR3 sequences, around 13% recorded once. This clonotype appeared a few times. What it binds is not known. Whole-study results and caveats: Most expanded thyroid clonotypes above 0.001 also appeared in blood.

Germline V gene data show CDR1 as DFQATT and CDR2 as SNEGSKA (reference sequence). The CDR3 has 16 residues. J was trimmed by 6 bases and V by 2 bases; bases with no gene match: 8. Absence of ophthalmopathy progression within 18 months defined stable Graves' hyperthyroidism. Hyperthyroidism in the patients, aged 18 to 65, was newly diagnosed and under 2 months in duration. Fresh peripheral blood, approximately 9.6 ml, yielded the PBMCs. This TCR was recovered from a woman aged 55-70 years with Graves' hyperthyroidism. Material for sequencing was blood. This chain joins TRBV20-1 and TRBJ2-1; TRBD2 aligns across 12 bases. CDR3 bases: TGCAGTGCTAGATTCTCGCTAGCGGGAGGGATCAATGAGCAGTTCTTC. This translates into CSARFSLAGGINEQFF.